The rows below give T cell receptor beta chains drawn from one sample of a study of T cell responses to AZD1222 COVID-19 vaccine. The table came from immunoSEQ multiplex PCR; TCRdb's copy has only in-frame clones and leaves some out. The data show around 130,000 clones, around 85% seen once. The material was peripheral blood, obtained on day 0 of AZD1222 vaccination. These receptors were taken from an adult in good health. Both conserved end residues are part of each CDR3. Each record gives: J gene, V gene, D gene, clone size, CDR3 protein, CDR3 DNA. D genes are given only for firm matches. Size is omitted from some rows. Given values are once, few, many or a class for expanded clones.

>TRBJ2-6|TRBV3-1/TRBV3-2|NA|few
CASSQVMGAGANVLTF
TGTGCCAGCAGCCAAGTCATGGGGGCTGGGGCCAACGTCCTGACTTTC
>TRBJ1-2|TRBV29-1|TRBD1|few
CSVELTGDYGYTF
TGCAGCGTCGAGCTGACAGGGGACTATGGCTACACCTTC
>TRBJ1-5|TRBV24-1|TRBD1|NA
CATSGGQLNQPQHF
TGTGCCACCAGTGGGGGACAGCTAAATCAGCCCCAGCATTTT
>TRBJ2-2|TRBV19|TRBD2|NA
CASSLYSGSVTGELFF
TGTGCCAGTAGTCTCTATAGCGGGAGCGTTACCGGGGAGCTGTTTTTT
>TRBJ2-7|TRBV5-1|NA|NA
CASSTHTRAVEQYF
TGCGCCAGCAGCACGCACACCCGGGCGGTGGAGCAGTACTTC
>TRBJ1-6|TRBV5-1|NA|NA
CASSLEAVSSYNSPLHF
TGCGCCAGCAGCTTGGAAGCGGTGAGCTCCTATAATTCACCCCTCCACTTT
>TRBJ2-7|TRBV6-5|NA|NA
CASNLLVASTYEQYF
TGTGCCAGCAACTTACTAGTTGCCTCTACCTACGAGCAGTACTTC
>TRBJ2-3|TRBV15|TRBD2|NA
CATSISSGTSTDTQYF
TGTGCCACCAGCATCTCAAGCGGGACGAGCACAGATACGCAGTATTTT
>TRBJ2-3|TRBV24-1|TRBD2|NA
CATSDAGGPTDTQYF
TGTGCCACCAGTGACGCGGGGGGCCCCACAGATACGCAGTATTTT
>TRBJ1-3|TRBV7-9|NA|NA
CASSLVSSGNTIYF
TGTGCCAGCAGCTTAGTGAGCTCTGGAAACACCATATATTTT
>TRBJ2-3|TRBV5-1|NA|NA
CASSLEGGRADTQYF
TGCGCCAGCAGCTTGGAAGGGGGTCGGGCAGATACGCAGTATTTT
>TRBJ1-1|TRBV7-2|NA|NA
CASSGQSYTEAFF
TGTGCCAGCAGCGGACAGTCCTACACTGAAGCTTTCTTT
>TRBJ1-1|TRBV9|NA|NA
CASSVAGARNTEAFF
TGTGCCAGCAGCGTAGCCGGGGCCAGGAACACTGAAGCTTTCTTT
>TRBJ1-2|TRBV7-6|NA|NA
CASSPFTEYGYTF
TGTGCCAGCAGCCCTTTCACAGAGTATGGCTACACCTTC
>TRBJ1-2|TRBV27|TRBD1|NA
CASSLLGPQGGKGYTF
TGTGCCAGCAGTTTACTTGGGCCACAGGGGGGGAAAGGCTACACCTTC
>TRBJ1-5|TRBV19|NA|NA
CASSIVGRGGSQPQHF
TGTGCCAGTAGTATAGTGGGCAGGGGAGGGAGTCAGCCCCAGCATTTT
>TRBJ1-2|TRBV24-1|NA|NA
CATSAYSGEGYTF
TGTGCCACCAGTGCCTACTCAGGGGAAGGCTACACCTTC
>TRBJ1-1|TRBV3-1/TRBV3-2|NA|NA
CASGVRQVNTEAFF
TGTGCCAGTGGGGTTAGACAGGTGAACACTGAAGCTTTCTTT
>TRBJ1-6|TRBV28|NA|NA
CASSTRTGANSPLHF
TGTGCCAGCAGTACAAGGACCGGGGCGAATTCACCCCTCCACTTT
>TRBJ2-1|TRBV30|TRBD2|NA
CAWSLSGRDYNEQFF
TGTGCCTGGAGTCTCAGCGGGAGGGACTACAATGAGCAGTTCTTC
>TRBJ2-3|TRBV5-1|TRBD2|NA
CASSIPPGTSGGNADTQYF
TGCGCCAGCAGCATACCCCCCGGGACTAGCGGGGGAAACGCAGATACGCAGTATTTT
>TRBJ2-7|TRBV11-3|TRBD1|once
CASSRLTGGSFEQYF
TGTGCCAGCAGCCGTCTTACAGGGGGGAGTTTCGAGCAGTACTTC
>TRBJ1-4|TRBV11-3|TRBD1|NA
CASSQGQGAEKLFF
TGTGCCAGCAGCCAAGGACAGGGAGCCGAAAAACTGTTTTTT
>TRBJ2-7|TRBV7-9|TRBD2|NA
CASSLAKRGNYEQYF
TGTGCCAGCAGCTTAGCGAAGCGGGGGAACTACGAGCAGTACTTC
>TRBJ2-2|TRBV7-2|TRBD2|NA
CASRPAWVKRGNTGELFF
TGTGCCAGCAGGCCAGCTTGGGTAAAGCGGGGAAACACCGGGGAGCTGTTTTTT
>TRBJ2-7|TRBV3-1/TRBV3-2|NA|NA
CASSQEGQGAAYEQYF
TGTGCCAGCAGCCAAGAAGGGCAGGGAGCTGCCTACGAGCAGTACTTC
>TRBJ2-3|TRBV6-5|TRBD2|NA
CASTEAAGGGDTQYF
TGTGCCAGCACCGAGGCAGCGGGGGGTGGCGATACGCAGTATTTT
>TRBJ2-1|TRBV7-3|TRBD2|once
CASSPASGGYNEQFF
TGTGCCAGCAGCCCAGCTAGCGGAGGGTACAATGAGCAGTTCTTC
>TRBJ1-4|TRBV19|NA|NA
CASSSTRAGEEKLFF
TGTGCCAGTAGTTCCACCAGGGCCGGGGAGGAAAAACTGTTTTTT
>TRBJ1-1|TRBV27|NA|once
CASRVPGYDTEAFF
TGTGCCAGCAGAGTCCCAGGGTATGACACTGAAGCTTTCTTT
>TRBJ1-5|TRBV19|TRBD1|once
CASSINRGDSNQPQHF
TGTGCCAGTAGTATCAACAGGGGTGATAGCAATCAGCCCCAGCATTTT
>TRBJ1-4|TRBV15|NA|once
CATSRDGGGQEKLFF
TGTGCCACCAGCAGAGACGGGGGAGGGCAAGAAAAACTGTTTTTT
>TRBJ1-1|TRBV29-1|TRBD1|NA
CSVYRGGGEAFF
TGCAGCGTTTACAGGGGCGGTGGTGAAGCTTTCTTT
>TRBJ1-6|TRBV27|TRBD1|NA
CASRRDRQPYNSPLHF
TGTGCCAGCAGGAGGGACAGGCAACCCTATAATTCACCCCTCCACTTT
>TRBJ2-1|TRBV30|TRBD2|NA
CAWSVRAGGYNEQFF
TGTGCCTGGAGTGTACGAGCGGGGGGTTACAATGAGCAGTTCTTC
>TRBJ2-7|TRBV19|TRBD1|NA
CASSIYSPGQAVKAYEQYF
TGTGCCAGTAGTATCTATTCCCCGGGACAGGCGGTTAAAGCCTACGAGCAGTACTTC
>TRBJ2-2|TRBV7-2|NA|NA
CASSQQGTNTGELFF
TGTGCCAGCAGCCAACAGGGTACGAACACCGGGGAGCTGTTTTTT
>TRBJ1-2|TRBV27|NA|NA
CANCGTLAADGYTF
TGTGCCAATTGCGGGACACTTGCCGCCGATGGCTACACCTTC
>TRBJ1-2|TRBV24-1|NA|NA
CASTDGKGGYTF
TGTGCCAGCACGGACGGAAAAGGAGGCTACACCTTC
>TRBJ2-7|TRBV27|NA|once
CASREDRTDLFYEQYF
TGTGCCAGCAGGGAGGACAGAACAGACCTTTTCTACGAGCAGTACTTC
>TRBJ1-4|TRBV6-5|NA|NA
CASTLTATKGKLFF
TGTGCCAGCACCCTAACAGCAACCAAGGGAAAACTGTTTTTT
>TRBJ1-6|TRBV30|NA|NA
CAWSVGGYNSPLHF
TGTGCCTGGAGTGTGGGGGGGTATAATTCACCCCTCCACTTT
>TRBJ1-2|TRBV19|TRBD1|NA
CASSITGAYTF
TGTGCCAGTAGTATCACAGGGGCCTACACCTTC
>TRBJ2-7|TRBV18|NA|NA
CASSPPDGAWDFPSYEQYF
TGTGCCAGCTCACCACCTGATGGTGCATGGGACTTCCCCTCCTACGAGCAGTACTTC
>TRBJ2-5|TRBV2|NA|NA
CASSLQGSQYF
TGTGCCAGCAGTTTACAGGGTTCCCAGTACTTC
>TRBJ2-7|TRBV5-5|NA|NA
CASSLGSRGYEQYF
TGTGCCAGCAGCTTGGGCAGTCGAGGCTACGAGCAGTACTTC
>TRBJ1-5|TRBV2|NA|NA
CASRWDSNQPQHF
TGTGCCAGCAGGTGGGACAGCAATCAGCCCCAGCATTTT
>TRBJ1-6|TRBV5-1|TRBD1|NA
CASSLQTGANSPLHF
TGCGCCAGCAGCTTGCAGACAGGGGCGAATTCACCCCTCCACTTT
>TRBJ2-3|TRBV5-1|NA|few
CASSLLGKSSTDTQYF
TGCGCCAGCAGCCTTCTGGGGAAATCTAGCACAGATACGCAGTATTTT
>TRBJ2-7|TRBV6-5|TRBD1|NA
CASRAQGQGTYEQYF
TGTGCCAGCAGAGCCCAGGGACAGGGGACTTACGAGCAGTACTTC